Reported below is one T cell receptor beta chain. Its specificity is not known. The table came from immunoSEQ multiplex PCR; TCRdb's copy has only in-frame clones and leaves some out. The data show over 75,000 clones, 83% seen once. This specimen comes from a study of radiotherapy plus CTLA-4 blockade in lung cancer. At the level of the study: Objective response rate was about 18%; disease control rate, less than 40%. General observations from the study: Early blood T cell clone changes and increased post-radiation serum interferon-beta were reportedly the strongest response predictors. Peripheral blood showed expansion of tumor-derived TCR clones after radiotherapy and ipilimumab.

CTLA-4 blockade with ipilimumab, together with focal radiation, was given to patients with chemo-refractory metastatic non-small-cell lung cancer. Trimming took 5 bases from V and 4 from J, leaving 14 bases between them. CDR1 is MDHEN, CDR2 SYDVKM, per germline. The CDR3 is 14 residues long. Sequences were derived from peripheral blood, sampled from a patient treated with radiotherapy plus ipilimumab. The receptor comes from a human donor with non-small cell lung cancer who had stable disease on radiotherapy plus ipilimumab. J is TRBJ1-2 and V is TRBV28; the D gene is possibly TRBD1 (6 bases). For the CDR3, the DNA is TGTGCCAGCAGTCCCCAGGGGACCGCCTATGGCTACACCTTC. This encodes CASSPQGTAYGYTF.